The source of this T cell receptor beta chain is a study of blood T cell repertoires in COVID-19. Study information: Material from acute and convalescent COVID-19 was sourced from the United States, Italy and Spain. The cDNA or gDNA used as material had been derived from T cells, B-cell-depleted T cells, or PBMCs.

Germline CDR1 SGHAT, CDR2 FQNNGV. This CDR3 has 17 amino acids. V lost 2 bases to trimming and J lost 0 bases, with 14 bases between them. Sequencing used immunoSEQ multiplex PCR; TCRdb keeps in-frame clones, though not all of them. Found here are about 330,000 clones, 85% to 90% of them singletons; the top ten hold 3.5% to 4.5%. This sequence joins TRBV11-2 and TRBJ2-4; maybe TRBD1 (6 bases). This clonotype originated in a woman aged 45-60 years with active or convalescent COVID-19. Input material: peripheral blood. CDR3 loop: CASSLTGMLRAKNIQYF. The DNA for the CDR3 is TGTGCCAGCAGCTTAACAGGGATGTTGAGAGCCAAAAACATTCAGTACTTC. Full variable domain (remainder filled in from reference TRBV11-2 and TRBJ2-4): EAGVAQSPRYKIIEKRQSVAFWCNPISGHATLYWYQQILGQGPKLLIQFQNNGVVDDSQLPKDRFSAERLKGVDSTLKIQPAKLEDSAVYLCASSLTGMLRAKNIQYFGAGTRLSVL.